The present entry profiles one T cell receptor beta chain with its context. The sample originates from a study of blood T cell repertoires in COVID-19. The overall study: Italy, Spain and the United States were the sources of the convalescent and acute COVID-19 samples. Sources were T cells, B-cell-depleted T cells, or PBMCs; the material itself was cDNA or gDNA.

V shed 2 bases and J shed 0 bases, with 12 bases lying between them. This CDR3 region has 16 residues. Germline V lookup: CDR1 SGHTA, CDR2 FQGNSA. Original data processing: Reference gene primer amplification gave estimated nucleated cell counts. Libraries were prepared by immunoSEQ multiplex PCR; TCRdb keeps only in-frame clonotypes and omits some of them. D and trimming were read from the DNA, whereas the V and J calls and clone size are those reported in that table. Of about 72,000 clones listed, roughly 90% are singletons. Sequencing input: peripheral blood. The chain carries TRBV7-2 and TRBJ2-3; D may be TRBD2 (5 bases). The sequence came from a man aged 30 to 45 with acute or convalescent COVID-19. The CDR3 sequence: CASSLSFGGSTDTQYF. As DNA, the CDR3 is TGTGCCAGCAGCTTAAGTTTTGGCGGGAGCACAGATACGCAGTATTTT.